The sequence of this T cell receptor (beta chain) was determined in a study of T-cell reconstitution after alpha-beta-depleted transplantation in children. Unique molecular identifiers were used in preparing the TCRbeta library. TCRdb re-called the PCR reads through MiXCR, storing one row per CDR3 protein. The profile shows roughly 610,000 distinct CDR3 sequences, over 9.5% of them singletons. This clonotype has only a few counts. With V trimmed by 6 bases and J by 0 bases, 11 bases remained unmatched. Per germline, CDR1 MNHEY and CDR2 SMNVEV (reference sequence). There are 17 residues in the CDR3. The sample in question was PBMCs from the stem cell graft donor, obtained from the stem cell graft. V gene TRBV27 combines with J gene TRBJ2-7; 10 bases fit TRBD1. This clonotype originated in a human donor who donated a stem cell graft to a child with acute myeloid leukemia. CDR3 coding DNA: TGTGCCAGCAGAGGGGACAGGGGCCACTTCCTCTCCTACGAGCAGTACTTC. Residues: CASRGDRGHFLSYEQYF.